The 12 T cell receptor beta chains below were found in one sample sequenced in a study of shared clonotypes between healthy human individuals. Sequencing used immunoSEQ multiplex PCR; TCRdb keeps in-frame clones, though not all of them. This table holds roughly 170,000 clones, approximately 62% found once. The sample taken for sequencing was memory CD4+ T cells sorted from blood. Subset of the sample: CD45RA-negative fraction. These receptor sequences come from a man aged 30 to 45 in good health.

The rearrangement links TRBV5-1 to TRBJ1-1, with 8 bases matching TRBD1. V shed 4 bases and J 0 bases; nucleotides not matched to a gene: 8. The V gene's germline CDR1 is SGHRS and CDR2 YFSETQ. This CDR3 is 16 amino acids long. CDR3 nucleotide sequence: TGCGCCAGCAGCCTGACAGGGGTATTCATGAACACTGAAGCTTTCTTT. This translates into CASSLTGVFMNTEAFF. Together with reference TRBV5-1 and TRBJ1-1, the CDR3 gives the full variable domain: KAGVTQTPRYLIKTRGQQVTLSCSPISGHRSVSWYQQTPGQGLQFLFEYFSETQRNKGNFPGRFSGRQFSNSRSEMNVSTLELGDSALYLCASSLTGVFMNTEAFFGQGTRLTVV.

The chain employs TRBV5-6 and TRBJ2-3; D gene uncertain. The CDR3 spans 13 residues. CDR1 is SGHDT, CDR2 YYEEEE, per germline. V lost 4 bases, J lost 2 bases, and 8 bases lay in between. The CDR3 nucleotides are TGTGCCAGCAGCACCGACTCCACAGATACGCAGTATTTT. Amino acid sequence: CASSTDSTDTQYF.

The chain uses TRBV6-1 and TRBJ2-7; D ambiguous. CDR1 is MNHNS and CDR2 is SASEGT in the germline V gene. Trimming left V 5 bases short and J 6 bases short, with 14 bases between. The CDR3 has 13 amino acids. The CDR3 DNA reads as TGTGCCAGCAGTTCCCCCCAGTTCGTCGAGCAGTACTTC. This gives the protein CASSSPQFVEQYF.

The V and J genes are TRBV18 and TRBJ1-4, with 10 bases fitting TRBD1. CDR1 and CDR2 (germline): KGHSH, LQKENI. The CDR3 loop spans 16 amino acids. V shed 2 bases, J shed 7 bases, and the junction held 7 bases outside the gene matches. This CDR3 is CASSPGTGTGAEKLFF. CDR3 bases: TGTGCCAGCTCACCAGGAACCGGGACAGGGGCTGAAAAACTGTTTTTT. Looking up the rest from reference TRBV18 and TRBJ1-4 gives the full variable domain: NAGVMQNPRHLVRRRGQEARLRCSPMKGHSHVYWYRQLPEEGLKFMVYLQKENIIDESGMPKERFSAEFPKEGPSILRIQQVVRGDSAAYFCASSPGTGTGAEKLFFGSGTQLSVL.

This chain links TRBV6-8 with TRBJ1-5, with 9 positions matching TRBD1. This CDR3 has 15 residues. J lost 1 base, V lost 10 bases, and 8 bases had no gene match. CDR1 is MNHGY and CDR2 is SAAAGT in the germline V gene. CDR3 sequence (DNA): TGTGCCACCGTCGGACAGGGGACCAGCAATCAGCCCCAGCATTTT. It specifies CATVGQGTSNQPQHF.

V usage is TRBV18 and J usage is TRBJ2-4; D call uncertain. CDR3 size: 14 residues. In germline, CDR1 is KGHSH, CDR2 LQKENI. V was shortened by 3 bases and J by 6 bases, with 12 bases between the two germline ends. This CDR3 reads CASSPLGVGNIQYF. CDR3 coding DNA: TGTGCCAGCTCACCCCTAGGTGTCGGAAACATTCAGTACTTC.

In this sample, this clone turned up a few times. The V call is TRBV2, the J call TRBJ2-1; D is tentatively TRBD1 or TRBD2 (6 bases each). The V gene lost 2 bases and the J gene lost 3 bases, with 11 bases spanning the gap. CDR3 size: 15 residues. From germline, CDR1 is SNHLY and CDR2 FYNNEI. In nucleotides, the CDR3 is TGTGCCAGCAGTGAAAGGGGGGAGGACTACAATGAGCAGTTCTTC. This sequence encodes CASSERGEDYNEQFF.

This clone was detected only a few times. The rearrangement joins TRBV28 to TRBJ1-1, with D possibly TRBD1 on 6 matching bases. The V end was cut by 6 bases, the J end by 8 bases, with 7 bases between. The CDR3 spans 10 residues. Germline assignment: CDR1 MDHEN and CDR2 SYDVKM. This CDR3 is CASRQGEAFF. In DNA, the CDR3 is TGTGCCAGCAGACAGGGAGAAGCTTTCTTT.

For the CDR3, the DNA is TGTGCCAGTAGTATGGGGGGCAGAGACTATGGCTACACCTTC. Protein product: CASSMGGRDYGYTF. The rearrangement joins TRBV19 to TRBJ1-2; TRBD1 might be the D (6 bases). V was clipped by 3 bases and J by 3 bases, with 11 bases between them. The length of the CDR3 is 14 residues. Germline CDR1 and CDR2: LNHDA and SQIVND (reference sequence).

This chain uses TRBV15 with TRBJ2-1; 8 bases are shared with TRBD2. The V gene's germline CDR1 is LNHNV and CDR2 YYDKDF (reference sequence). The CDR3 is 17 residues long. J was trimmed by 7 bases and V by 1 base; bases with no gene match: 12. In nucleotides, the CDR3 is TGTGCCACCAGCAGAGTTTACTCGGGACTAGTGTTTAATGAGCAGTTCTTC. Translating it yields CATSRVYSGLVFNEQFF.

The chain links TRBV5-6 to TRBJ1-5; no reliable D call. The V gene lost 1 base and the J gene lost 0 bases, with 5 bases spanning the gap. The CDR3 totals 14 residues. In germline, CDR1 is SGHDT, CDR2 YYEEEE. Written as DNA, the CDR3 is TGTGCCAGCAGCTTGCAAGGTAGCAATCAGCCCCAGCATTTT. Translated, it gives CASSLQGSNQPQHF.

The chain is built from TRBV6-1 and TRBJ2-7, with a tentative D call TRBD1 (6 bases). The CDR3 sequence is 15 residues long. Germline V gives CDR1 MNHNS, CDR2 SASEGT. The V and J ends lost 6 bases and 1 base respectively, with 16 bases between them. The CDR3 nucleotides are TGTGCCAGCAGATACAGGGCCCGGGGATCCTACGAGCAGTACTTC. It is translated as CASRYRARGSYEQYF.